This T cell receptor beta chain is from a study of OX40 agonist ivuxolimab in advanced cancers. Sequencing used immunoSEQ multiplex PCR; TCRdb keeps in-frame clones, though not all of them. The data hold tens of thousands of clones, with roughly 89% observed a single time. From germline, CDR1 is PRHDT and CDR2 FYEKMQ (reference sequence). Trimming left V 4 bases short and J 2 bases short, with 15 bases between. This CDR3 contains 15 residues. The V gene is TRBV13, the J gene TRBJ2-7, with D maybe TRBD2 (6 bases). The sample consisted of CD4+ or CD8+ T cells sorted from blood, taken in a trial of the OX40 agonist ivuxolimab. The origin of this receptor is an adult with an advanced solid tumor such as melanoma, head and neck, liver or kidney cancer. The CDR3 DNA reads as TGTGCCAGCAGCTATACGGGACTTTCTACCTACGAGCAGTACTTC. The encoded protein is CASSYTGLSTYEQYF.